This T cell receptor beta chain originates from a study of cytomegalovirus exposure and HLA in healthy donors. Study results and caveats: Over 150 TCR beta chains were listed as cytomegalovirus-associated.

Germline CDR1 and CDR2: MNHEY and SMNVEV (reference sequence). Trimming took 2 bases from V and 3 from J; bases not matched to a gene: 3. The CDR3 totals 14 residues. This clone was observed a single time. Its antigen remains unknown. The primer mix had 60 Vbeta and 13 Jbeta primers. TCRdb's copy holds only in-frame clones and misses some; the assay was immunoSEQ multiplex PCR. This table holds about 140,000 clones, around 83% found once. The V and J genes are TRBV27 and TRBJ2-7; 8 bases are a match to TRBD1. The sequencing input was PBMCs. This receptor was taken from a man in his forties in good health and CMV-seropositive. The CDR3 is CASSLGQGHYEQYF. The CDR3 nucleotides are TGTGCCAGCAGTTTAGGACAGGGCCACTACGAGCAGTACTTC.